The clone carrying this TCR beta chain was picked up a small number of times. This specimen belongs to a study of response to subunit inactivated influenza vaccine. TCRdb independently ran MiXCR on the RT-PCR reads; one entry per CDR3 protein. The table lists fewer than 400,000 distinct CDR3 sequences, 21% of them singletons. The length of the CDR3 is 15 residues. Trimming at V came to 9 bases and at J to 5 bases, leaving 12 bases not matched to a gene. Germline-derived CDR1 and CDR2 are ENHRY and SYGVKD. The chain recombines TRBV10-3 with TRBJ2-3; TRBD1 aligns across 9 bases. This clonotype originated in a man aged 45 to 70 who received an inactivated influenza vaccine. Sequencing used PBMCs from blood, obtained less than 22 months after vaccination. The CDR3 loop is CAINPGTGIGDTQYF. The CDR3 DNA is TGTGCCATAAACCCCGGGACAGGGATTGGAGATACGCAGTATTTT.